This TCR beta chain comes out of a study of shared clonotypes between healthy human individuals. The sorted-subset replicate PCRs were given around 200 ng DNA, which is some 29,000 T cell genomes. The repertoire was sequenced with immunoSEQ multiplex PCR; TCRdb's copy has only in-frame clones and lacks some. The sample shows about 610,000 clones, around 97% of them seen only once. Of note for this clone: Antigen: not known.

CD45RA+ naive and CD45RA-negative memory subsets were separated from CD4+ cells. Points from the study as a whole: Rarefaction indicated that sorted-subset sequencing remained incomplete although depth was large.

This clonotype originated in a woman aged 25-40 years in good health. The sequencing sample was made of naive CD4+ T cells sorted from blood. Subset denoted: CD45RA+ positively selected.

CDR3 in DNA: TGCGCCAGCAGCGTACCCGACAGGGACTACGAGCAGTACTTC. Protein product: CASSVPDRDYEQYF. The chain combines TRBV5-1 with TRBJ2-5; TRBD1 agrees at 7 bases. The DNA matches TRBJ2-7 better at its end, which makes the J call doubtful. Germline loops: CDR1 SGHRS, CDR2 YFSETQ. The CDR3 contains 14 residues.